The 20 T cell receptor beta chains below come from one sample, sequenced in a study of spatial heterogeneity in lung cancer (dated by TCRdb to between 2018 and 2020). Taken with the paper, the label for time point translates to: sample taken at primary tumor resection. Whole RNA extracted from tumor and nontumor lung tissue, or from cryopreserved PBMC samples, was used for TCR sequencing without cell sorting. To prepare the library, 5' RACE was applied. The sample was run on a NextSeq 500. Starting from the raw public reads, TCRdb applied fastp trimming at Q25, assembled clones with MiXCR and retained in-frame beta chains. Rows are unified per CDR3 protein, each entry keeping the most common DNA and genes. The sample data list about 82,000 distinct CDR3 sequences, and roughly 12% of these were observed just once. The ten biggest clones cover 4.6% of the sample. The material was PBMCs, obtained at surgery. These receptors came from a male donor with early-stage non-small cell lung cancer.

This clonotype was counted many times. V is TRBV2 and J is TRBJ1-2; D might be TRBD1 (5 bases). The CDR3 is 15 residues long. Germline V gene lookup returns CDR1 SNHLY and CDR2 FYNNEI. The V end was cut by 0 bases, the J end by 1 base, with 9 bases between. The chain's CDR3 is CASSEAGADNYGYTF. In nucleotides, the CDR3 is TGTGCCAGCAGTGAAGCTGGGGCGGATAACTATGGCTACACCTTC. Variable domain in full (rest from reference TRBV2 and TRBJ1-2): EPEVTQTPSHQVTQMGQEVILRCVPISNHLYFYWYRQILGQKVEFLVSFYNNEISEKSEIFDDQFSVERPDGSNFTLKIRSTKLEDSAMYFCASSEAGADNYGYTFGSGTRLTVV.

V and J are TRBV7-9 and TRBJ1-2; D is unclear. CDR3 size: 13 residues. V dropped 2 bases and J dropped 5 bases, with 9 bases sitting between them. The germline V gene encodes CDR1 SEHNR and CDR2 FQNEAQ (reference sequence). The CDR3 sequence is CASSLSRSYGYTF. CDR3 bases: TGTGCCAGCAGCTTAAGCAGGAGTTATGGCTACACCTTC.

This clonotype was counted many times. This chain uses TRBV12-5 with TRBJ1-2, with 7 bases matching TRBD1. Losses at the gene ends were 2 bases for V and 3 bases for J; bases not matched to a gene: 15. The germline V gene has CDR1 LGHNT and CDR2 FRNRAP. The CDR3 extends over 18 amino acids. Here the CDR3 reads CASGLKTGTAAFDYGYTF. CDR3 nucleotide sequence: TGTGCTAGTGGTTTGAAAACCGGGACAGCGGCCTTTGACTATGGCTACACCTTC. The whole variable domain, filled in from reference TRBV12-5 and TRBJ1-2, reads DARVTQTPRHKVTEMGQEVTMRCQPILGHNTVFWYRQTMMQGLELLAYFRNRAPLDDSGMPKDRFSAEMPDATLATLKIQPSEPRDSAVYFCASGLKTGTAAFDYGYTFGSGTRLTVV.

The genes are TRBV7-9 and TRBJ1-2; the D is unclear. The germline V and J ends were trimmed by 5 bases and 2 bases, with 15 bases remaining between them. The CDR3 runs to 15 residues. In germline, CDR1 is SEHNR, CDR2 FQNEAQ (reference sequence). The CDR3 DNA reads as TGTGCCAGCAGCCTCGAGGAGACCCTGAACTATGGCTACACCTTC. Translation gives CASSLEETLNYGYTF.

Only a few counts were recorded for this clonotype. J is TRBJ2-2 and V is TRBV6-1; D gene ambiguous. The CDR3 spans 15 residues. CDR1 MNHNS and CDR2 SASEGT come from the germline V gene. Trimming pared 6 bases from V and 4 bases from J, leaving 15 bases between. The CDR3 region has the DNA TGTGCCAGCAGCCCTGGAAGGTCACCCACCGGGGAGCTGTTTTTT. Translating it yields CASSPGRSPTGELFF.

At least ten counts were recorded for this clonotype. In DNA, the CDR3 is TGTGCCAGCAGCTTAGAATGGTCCGACTACACCTTC. Protein sequence: CASSLEWSDYTF. The chain recombines TRBV7-2 with TRBJ1-2; D unresolved. The CDR3 contains 12 residues. V lost 1 base and J 10 bases, leaving 10 bases between the germline ends. Germline-derived CDR1 and CDR2 are SGHTA and FQGNSA.

This chain uses TRBV7-3 with TRBJ2-7; possibly TRBD1 for D (6 bases). Germline values: CDR1 SGHTA, CDR2 FQGTGA. The CDR3 is made up of 15 amino acids. Trimming removed 1 base from V and 0 bases from J, with 10 bases in between. This chain's CDR3 is CASSLSGGSSYEQYF. The CDR3 DNA follows: TGTGCCAGCAGCTTAAGTGGGGGCAGCTCCTACGAGCAGTACTTC. Based on the CDR3 plus reference TRBV7-3 and TRBJ2-7, the full variable domain is GAGVSQTPSNKVTEKGKYVELRCDPISGHTALYWYRQSLGQGPEFLIYFQGTGAADDSGLPNDRFFAVRPEGSVSTLKIQRTERGDSAVYLCASSLSGGSSYEQYFGPGTRLTVT.

The chain couples TRBV7-9 to TRBJ2-2; D might be TRBD1 or TRBD2, each matching 5 bases. The CDR3 contains 16 residues. The V end lost 5 bases, the J end lost 4 bases, and 17 bases lay between the germline ends. Germline values: CDR1 SEHNR, CDR2 FQNEAQ (reference sequence). CDR3: CASSPPMGTSTGELFF. For the CDR3, the DNA is TGTGCCAGCAGCCCCCCAATGGGGACCAGCACCGGGGAGCTGTTTTTT.

This chain connects TRBV18 to TRBJ1-5; D uncertain. CDR3 size: 13 residues. With 3 bases removed from V and 5 bases from J, the gap between germline ends came to 8 bases. Germline CDR1 reads KGHSH; CDR2 reads LQKENI. CDR3 in amino acids: CASSPGGYQPQHF. In nucleotides, the CDR3 is TGTGCCAGCTCACCTGGAGGTTATCAGCCCCAGCATTTT.

This clonotype has only a few counts. The chain uses TRBV7-9 and TRBJ2-2, with unresolved D. CDR3 length: 13 residues. Germline values: CDR1 SEHNR, CDR2 FQNEAQ (reference sequence). V lost 9 bases, J lost 13 bases, and 21 bases lay in between. CDR3 residues: CASYSPPRSRLFF. CDR3 bases: TGTGCCAGTTACTCTCCCCCGAGGTCGCGGCTGTTTTTT.

The chain uses TRBV5-1 and TRBJ1-1; D is unresolved. Between the trimmed V and J ends, which lost 0 bases and 3 bases, there was a span of 12 bases. The CDR3 consists of 15 residues. In germline, CDR1 is SGHRS, CDR2 YFSETQ. The CDR3 bases are TGCGCCAGCAGCTTGGCTCGAGCCGTGGACACTGAAGCTTTCTTT. Amino acid sequence: CASSLARAVDTEAFF.

This chain connects TRBV5-1 to TRBJ2-3; D assignment may be TRBD1 or TRBD2 (5 bases each). Germline CDR1 reads SGHRS; CDR2 reads YFSETQ. This CDR3 spans 15 amino acids. Trimming pared 0 bases from V and 1 base from J, leaving 9 bases between. The CDR3 is CASSLGGARTDTQYF. DNA for the CDR3: TGCGCCAGCAGCTTGGGAGGGGCCCGCACAGATACGCAGTATTTT.

The chain has TRBV11-2 and TRBJ2-1; 7 bases are shared with TRBD2. The V gene end was trimmed by 2 bases and the J gene end by 2 bases; junction bases not matched to a gene: 3. Per germline, CDR1 SGHAT and CDR2 FQNNGV. The CDR3 consists of 15 residues. CDR3 protein: CASSLTGGPYNEQFF. In nucleotides, the CDR3 is TGTGCCAGCAGCTTAACGGGGGGACCCTACAATGAGCAGTTCTTC. Full variable domain (outside the CDR3, taken from reference TRBV11-2 and TRBJ2-1): EAGVAQSPRYKIIEKRQSVAFWCNPISGHATLYWYQQILGQGPKLLIQFQNNGVVDDSQLPKDRFSAERLKGVDSTLKIQPAKLEDSAVYLCASSLTGGPYNEQFFGPGTRLTVL.

This clonotype has a count of ten or more. The chain combines TRBV10-3 with TRBJ1-1; D unclear. Germline CDR1 ENHRY, CDR2 SYGVKD. CDR3 length equals 14 residues. The V end lost 4 bases, the J end lost 1 base, and 10 bases lay between the germline ends. The CDR3 spells CAISARHANTEAFF. In DNA form, the CDR3 reads TGTGCCATCAGTGCGAGACACGCGAACACTGAAGCTTTCTTT.

The gene calls are TRBV12-3 or TRBV12-4 and TRBJ1-1; D is unclear. This CDR3 comprises 10 residues. The ends were cut back, 5 bases at V and 7 bases at J, with 5 bases in the middle. The chain's CDR3 is CASSLFEAFF. The CDR3 DNA is TGTGCCAGCAGTCTCTTTGAAGCTTTCTTT.

This clonotype came up a few times. This sequence joins TRBV7-9 and TRBJ1-2; D is unresolved. The CDR3 has 12 residues. CDR1 is SEHNR and CDR2 is FQNEAQ in the germline V gene (reference sequence). Deletions cut 5 bases from V and 6 bases from J, with 10 bases between. The CDR3 region has the DNA TGTGCCAGCAGCCTCCGCCAGAATGGCTACACCTTC. Its protein is CASSLRQNGYTF.

The chain is built from TRBV7-9 and TRBJ2-7; possibly TRBD1 for D (6 bases). CDR3 size: 14 residues. The germline V and J ends were trimmed by 5 bases and 5 bases, with 16 bases remaining between them. Per germline, CDR1 SEHNR and CDR2 FQNEAQ (reference sequence). In nucleotides, the CDR3 is TGTGCCAGCAGCCCCGGGACACCCAAGAACGAGCAGTACTTC. Its protein product is CASSPGTPKNEQYF.

The chain has TRBV19 and TRBJ2-1, with D possibly being TRBD2 (5 bases). Germline V gives CDR1 LNHDA, CDR2 SQIVND (reference sequence). Trimming removed 3 bases from V and 6 bases from J, with 12 bases in between. The CDR3 totals 14 residues. The CDR3 DNA reads as TGTGCCAGTAGTATCGACTCCCGGGGCAATGAGCAGTTCTTC. Amino acid sequence: CASSIDSRGNEQFF.

This clonotype was found many times. The rearrangement uses TRBV28 and TRBJ1-4; D ambiguous. This CDR3 contains 15 residues. Germline V gives CDR1 MDHEN, CDR2 SYDVKM. The V and J ends lost 3 bases and 0 bases respectively, with 8 bases between them. The CDR3 DNA is TGTGCCAGCAGTTTGGAGGGTGCAACTAATGAAAAACTGTTTTTT. It is translated as CASSLEGATNEKLFF.

The table lists this clonotype with a few counts. Here the CDR3 DNA reads TGCAGTGCTAGCCAGGGGAGCTCCTACGAGCAGTACTTC. Translation: CSASQGSSYEQYF. This sequence joins TRBV20-1 and TRBJ2-7; possible D gene TRBD1, 6 bases. V gave up 3 bases and J gave up 0 bases, with 9 bases separating them. This CDR3 is built from 13 residues. Germline assignment: CDR1 DFQATT and CDR2 SNEGSKA (reference sequence).